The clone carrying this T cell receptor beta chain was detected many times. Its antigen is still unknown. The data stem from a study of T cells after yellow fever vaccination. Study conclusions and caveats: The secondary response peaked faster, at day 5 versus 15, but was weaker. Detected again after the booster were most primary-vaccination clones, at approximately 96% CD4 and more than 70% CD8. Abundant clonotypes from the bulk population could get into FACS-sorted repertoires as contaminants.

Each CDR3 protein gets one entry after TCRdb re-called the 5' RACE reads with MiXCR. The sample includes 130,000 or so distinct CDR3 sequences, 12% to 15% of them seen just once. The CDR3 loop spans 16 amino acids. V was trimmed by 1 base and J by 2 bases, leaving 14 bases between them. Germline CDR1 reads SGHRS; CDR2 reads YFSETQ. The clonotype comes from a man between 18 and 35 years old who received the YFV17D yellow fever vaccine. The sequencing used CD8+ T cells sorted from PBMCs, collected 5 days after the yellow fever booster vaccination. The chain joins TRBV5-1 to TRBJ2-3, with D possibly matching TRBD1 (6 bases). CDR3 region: CASSLRYRAFTDTQYF. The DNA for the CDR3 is TGCGCCAGCAGCTTGCGCTACAGGGCCTTCACAGATACGCAGTATTTT.